This T cell receptor (beta chain) was documented in a study of shared clonotypes between healthy human individuals. Naive-designated CD8 cells lacked CD45RO, were positively enriched for CCR7, and omitted terminally differentiated effector memory CD45RA+ cells. Adult donors, all healthy and HIV-negative, had no recent acute infections or vaccinations. This clone was counted between two and nine times. Its antigen remains unknown. This CDR3 is 13 amino acids long. V lost 1 base and J 6 bases, leaving 9 bases between the germline ends. Germline V gives CDR1 LNHDA, CDR2 SQIVND (reference sequence). Study results and caveats: Sequencing depth was expected to affect clonotype sharing among donors. Naive subsets generally had larger estimated richness than memory subsets. Although depth was large, rarefaction showed that sequencing of the sorted subsets was incomplete.

Sequencing was performed with immunoSEQ multiplex PCR; in TCRdb, only in-frame clones are kept and a portion is missing. Counted here are about 2.2 million clones, approximately 94% occurring once; the ten biggest clones make up over 1.5%. The chain is built from TRBV19 and TRBJ1-2, with D unclear. Sequences were obtained from naive CD8+ T cells from PBMCs. The sequence came from a man aged 18-30 years in good health. Some clones in this sample may be carry-over from other donors' samples. For the CDR3, the DNA is TGTGCCAGTAGTATAGGAAGGCTGAATGGCTACACCTTC. It yields the protein CASSIGRLNGYTF.